This TCR beta chain was identified during a study of cytomegalovirus exposure and HLA in healthy donors. J was trimmed by 1 base and V by 6 bases; bases with no gene match: 6. The CDR3 runs 15 residues. In germline, CDR1 is SNHLY, CDR2 FYNNEI. This PCR relied on a set of 60 Vbeta primers and 13 Jbeta primers. Here immunoSEQ multiplex PCR was the method, and the copy in TCRdb shows in-frame clones only, minus some. The sample holds 150,000 or so clones, around 78% seen once. This sequence originates from a man aged 40-55 years in good health and CMV-seronegative. The V and J genes are TRBV2 and TRBJ1-5; 7 bases align to TRBD1. The sample was PBMCs. DNA of the CDR3: TGTGCCAGCAGCGTTTTGGGACAGAGCAATCAGCCCCAGCATTTT. Residues: CASSVLGQSNQPQHF.